This entry describes one TCR beta chain. Repertoires were generated with immunoSEQ multiplex PCR, while TCRdb's copy carries only in-frame clones and drops some. The table shows 2,500,000 or so clones, with under 95% occurring only once. Per the germline V gene, CDR1 is SGHRS and CDR2 is YFSETQ. This CDR3 has 12 amino acids. J was trimmed by 5 bases and V by 7 bases; bases with no gene match: 5. The data belong to a study of shared clonotypes between healthy human individuals. Input material: naive CD4+ T cells from PBMCs. Noted subset: CD45RA+ positively selected. This TCR was recovered from a man between 18 and 35 years old in good health. Some clones in this sample may be carry-over from other donors' samples. The chain uses TRBV5-1 and TRBJ2-7; the match to TRBD1 covers 8 bases. CDR3 in amino acids: CASGLTGDEQYF. For the CDR3, the DNA is TGCGCCAGCGGACTGACAGGGGACGAGCAGTACTTC.